These 8 T cell receptor beta chains were all obtained from the same sample, sequenced in a study of blood T cell repertoires in COVID-19. Using immunoSEQ multiplex PCR, the repertoire was profiled, and TCRdb retains in-frame clones only, with some absent. Of 24,000 or so clones in the sample, over 75% were seen once. The sequencing sample was made of peripheral blood. The receptors stem from a woman aged 80 or over with acute or convalescent COVID-19.

The sample holds one count of this clone. The V gene is TRBV7-2, the J gene TRBJ2-2; 11 positions agree with TRBD2. In germline, CDR1 is SGHTA, CDR2 FQGNSA. The CDR3 has 15 residues. The trim removed 2 bases at V and 6 bases at J, leaving 2 bases unmatched. The CDR3 region is CASSLLLAGAGELFF. In nucleotides, the CDR3 is TGTGCCAGCAGCTTACTACTAGCGGGGGCCGGGGAGCTGTTTTTT.

The chain employs TRBV12-5 and TRBJ1-1; 10 bases align to TRBD1. Germline V gives CDR1 LGHNT, CDR2 FRNRAP. This CDR3 spans 14 amino acids. Losses at the gene ends were 6 bases for V and 5 bases for J; bases not matched to a gene: 6. This chain's CDR3 is CASGPGTGVTEAFF. In DNA form, the CDR3 reads TGTGCTAGTGGCCCCGGGACAGGGGTTACTGAAGCTTTCTTT. Full variable domain (rest looked up from reference TRBV12-5 and TRBJ1-1): DARVTQTPRHKVTEMGQEVTMRCQPILGHNTVFWYRQTMMQGLELLAYFRNRAPLDDSGMPKDRFSAEMPDATLATLKIQPSEPRDSAVYFCASGPGTGVTEAFFGQGTRLTVV.

V and J are TRBV30 and TRBJ1-6, with D perhaps matching TRBD1 (6 bases). The CDR3 is 14 residues long. V lost 7 bases, J lost 9 bases, and 19 bases lay in between. From germline, CDR1 is GTSNPN and CDR2 SVGIG (reference sequence). The CDR3 bases are TGTGCCTCTCAGACCGGGACAAGGTCTTCACCCCTCCACTTT. This gives the protein CASQTGTRSSPLHF.

The rearrangement links TRBV11-2 to TRBJ1-4; perhaps TRBD1 as D (5 bases). The V and J ends lost 3 bases and 1 base respectively, with 12 bases between them. The CDR3 length is 16 residues. CDR1 and CDR2 from the germline V gene are SGHAT and FQNNGV. In DNA form, the CDR3 reads TGTGCCAGCAGCTTTAACGGGGGGAGAACTAATGAAAAACTGTTTTTT. As protein: CASSFNGGRTNEKLFF.

The V and J genes are TRBV15 and TRBJ1-1; D unresolved. The CDR3 is 14 amino acids. The germline CDR1 and CDR2 sequences are LNHNV and YYDKDF (reference sequence). Trimming took off 3 bases at V and 0 bases at J, with 8 bases between the two ends. CDR3 protein: CATSRIQLNTEAFF. The CDR3, as DNA: TGTGCCACCAGCAGGATACAGCTGAACACTGAAGCTTTCTTT.

The V gene is TRBV27, the J gene TRBJ1-5; D is undetermined. Trimming took off 5 bases at V and 5 bases at J, with 13 bases between the two ends. There are 14 residues in the CDR3. Looked up from germline, CDR1 is MNHEY and CDR2 is SMNVEV (reference sequence). The CDR3 loop reads CASSLNGRDQPQHF. The CDR3 DNA reads TGTGCCAGCAGTCTCAACGGGAGAGATCAGCCCCAGCATTTT.

J is TRBJ1-5 and V is TRBV6-5; D is unclear. Germline CDR1 is MNHEY and CDR2 is SVGAGI. Trimming took off 0 bases at V and 4 bases at J, with 13 bases between the two ends. This CDR3 is 16 amino acids long. CDR3 sequence (DNA): TGTGCCAGCAGTTACTCCGCCGGGAAGTCAAATCAGCCCCAGCATTTT. As protein: CASSYSAGKSNQPQHF.

This sequence joins TRBV5-6 and TRBJ1-2; D gene unclear. The CDR3 length is 12 residues. Germline V CDR1 and CDR2: SGHDT, YYEEEE. Trimming removed 1 base at V and 4 bases at J, with 5 bases between. The CDR3 is CASSLPLYGYTF. CDR3 DNA: TGTGCCAGCAGCTTGCCTCTCTATGGCTACACCTTC. Complete variable domain (other parts from reference TRBV5-6 and TRBJ1-2): DAGVTQSPTHLIKTRGQQVTLRCSPKSGHDTVSWYQQALGQGPQFIFQYYEEEERQRGNFPDRFSGHQFPNYSSELNVNALLLGDSALYLCASSLPLYGYTFGSGTRLTVV.